Given below is one TCR beta chain in context. The data originate from a study of molecular identifiers for immune sequencing clone quantification. Germline V lookup: CDR1 KGHDR, CDR2 SFDVKD. The V end lost 7 bases, the J end lost 16 bases, and 30 bases lay between the germline ends. The CDR3 extends over 16 amino acids. TCRdb fed the PCR reads into MiXCR, producing one record per CDR3 protein. The sample holds a few hundred thousand distinct CDR3 sequences; about a quarter are singletons and the top ten take around 0.76%. Sequencing was performed on naive CD8+ T cells from blood, with Jurkat cell RNA spiked in. Subset defined: FACS-sorted CD8+CD4-CCR7+CD45RA+ naive T cells. This rearrangement joins TRBV24-1 to TRBJ2-2; D ambiguous. The origin of this receptor is a human donor in good health. Some libraries in this study had Jurkat cell RNA spiked in. The DNA of the CDR3 is TGTGCCACCAGCGCATGGCCGGGTGAAAACACCGGCCACCAGTTTTTT. This sequence encodes CATSAWPGENTGHQFF.